A single sample gave rise to the 32 T cell receptor beta chains below, sequenced in a study of T cells in localized non-small cell lung cancer. Generated by immunoSEQ multiplex PCR, the TCRdb table keeps only in-frame clones and is missing some. The repertoire has around 34,000 clones, roughly 93% of them found once; the top ten carry roughly 7.9%. Sequencing was performed on peripheral blood, taken before any cancer treatment. These receptors originate from a female donor over 55 with stage I lung adenocarcinoma.

J is TRBJ1-2 and V is TRBV18, with TRBD1 matching over 7 bases. The V gene's germline CDR1 is KGHSH and CDR2 LQKENI. The CDR3 spans 15 residues. V dropped 3 bases and J dropped 1; count of bases not matched to a gene: 5. DNA for the CDR3: TGTGCCAGCTCACCTCAGGGGGTTAGTAACTATGGCTACACCTTC. This gives the protein CASSPQGVSNYGYTF.

This chain joins TRBV15 and TRBJ1-1, with D uncertain. The CDR3 contains 13 residues. V was shortened by 1 base and J by 0 bases, with 3 bases between the two germline ends. Germline V CDR1 and CDR2: LNHNV, YYDKDF (reference sequence). The CDR3 DNA is TGTGCCACCAGCAGAGCGCTGAACACTGAAGCTTTCTTT. It specifies CATSRALNTEAFF.

The chain is built from TRBV11-2 and TRBJ2-4; 7 bases are a match to TRBD2. There are 16 residues in the CDR3. The germline CDR1 and CDR2 sequences are SGHAT and FQNNGV. V trimming: 5 bases; J trimming: 4 bases; junction bases outside the gene matches: 11. The CDR3 DNA reads TGTGCCAGCAGCCACCTCGCCGGGGAGGGAAAAAACATTCAGTACTTC. As protein: CASSHLAGEGKNIQYF. Drawing the rest from reference TRBV11-2 and TRBJ2-4, the complete variable domain is EAGVAQSPRYKIIEKRQSVAFWCNPISGHATLYWYQQILGQGPKLLIQFQNNGVVDDSQLPKDRFSAERLKGVDSTLKIQPAKLEDSAVYLCASSHLAGEGKNIQYFGAGTRLSVL.

The chain uses TRBV27 and TRBJ2-1; 9 bases line up with TRBD2. The CDR3 totals 16 residues. After removal of 3 bases from V and 15 bases from J, the junction contained 18 bases not matched to a gene. The germline V gene encodes CDR1 MNHEY and CDR2 SMNVEV (reference sequence). As DNA, the CDR3 is TGTGCCAGCAGTTTTCTAGCGGGGACAATTTTAAAACCTCGGTTCTTC. This encodes CASSFLAGTILKPRFF.

The chain combines TRBV28 with TRBJ1-1; the D is unclear. Germline values: CDR1 MDHEN, CDR2 SYDVKM. This CDR3 is built from 12 residues. Trimming cost V 7 bases and J 4 bases, with 10 bases left between them. The CDR3 reads CASKPGVTEAFF. Written as DNA, the CDR3 is TGTGCCAGCAAACCAGGCGTCACTGAAGCTTTCTTT.

CDR3 amino acids: CASSWLGAEAFF. Written as DNA, the CDR3 is TGTGCCAGCAGTTGGCTGGGCGCTGAAGCTTTCTTT. This rearrangement joins TRBV6-5 to TRBJ1-1; unclear D gene. Deletions cut 4 bases from V and 6 bases from J, with 9 bases between. CDR3 length: 12 amino acids. Germline CDR1 reads MNHEY; CDR2 reads SVGAGI.

DNA of the CDR3: TGTGCCAGCAGTGCCCGACCATCCGGGACAGGGGGGACCTACGAGCAGTACTTC. It is translated as CASSARPSGTGGTYEQYF. The rearrangement uses TRBV6-1 and TRBJ2-7; 11 bases are shared with TRBD1. With V trimmed by 4 bases and J by 2 bases, 13 bases remained unmatched. The CDR3 runs to 18 residues. The germline V gene encodes CDR1 MNHNS and CDR2 SASEGT.

This clone appeared a few times. This chain joins TRBV7-2 and TRBJ2-1, with 8 bases fitting TRBD2. The germline CDR1 and CDR2 sequences are SGHTA and FQGNSA. The trim removed 5 bases at V and 12 bases at J, leaving 6 bases unmatched. This CDR3 is built from 12 residues. The CDR3 coding sequence is TGTGCCAGCAGCCCGCGGACTAGCCGGCAGTTCTTC. Translating it yields CASSPRTSRQFF.

The chain uses TRBV6-9 and TRBJ1-2, with 7 bases that match TRBD1. The J segment lost 12 bases and the V segment lost 6 bases, leaving 7 bases of the junction unmatched. This CDR3 has 11 residues. Germline CDR1 and CDR2: MNHGY and SVAAGI. CDR3 protein: CASRRGQVHTF. The CDR3 DNA sequence: TGTGCCAGCAGGCGTGGACAGGTCCACACCTTC.

The chain employs TRBV7-9 and TRBJ2-1; D perhaps matches TRBD2 (5 bases). Germline V gene lookup returns CDR1 SEHNR and CDR2 FQNEAQ (reference sequence). The CDR3 is 19 amino acids. Trimming took 3 bases from V and 0 from J, leaving 21 bases between them. The CDR3 sequence: CASSFYQTGISISYNEQFF. In DNA form, the CDR3 reads TGTGCCAGCAGCTTTTACCAAACGGGGATATCGATCTCCTACAATGAGCAGTTCTTC.

This clone occurred once. This sequence joins TRBV5-6 and TRBJ2-6; 9 bases line up with TRBD1. This CDR3 spans 19 amino acids. CDR1 and CDR2 from the germline V gene are SGHDT and YYEEEE. With V trimmed by 6 bases and J by 0 bases, 13 bases remained unmatched. The CDR3 loop reads CASTPIPTGGNSGANVLTF. The CDR3 nucleotides are TGTGCCAGCACCCCTATCCCCACAGGGGGCAACTCTGGGGCCAACGTCCTGACTTTC.

The chain recombines TRBV28 with TRBJ2-7; D not resolved. Germline-derived CDR1 and CDR2 are MDHEN and SYDVKM. Trimming removed 6 bases at V and 2 bases at J, with 11 bases between. The CDR3 has 13 amino acids. The CDR3: CASRAGAPYEQYF. The CDR3 DNA reads TGTGCCAGCAGGGCAGGAGCCCCCTACGAGCAGTACTTC.

The chain recombines TRBV6-6 with TRBJ1-2, with a weak D call TRBD1 (5 bases). CDR1 is MNHNY, CDR2 SVGAGI, per germline (reference sequence). V was cut by 6 bases and J by 5 bases, with 10 bases left in between. This CDR3 is built from 12 residues. The CDR3 loop reads CASRQAYYGYTF. Here the CDR3 DNA reads TGTGCCAGCAGACAGGCCTATTATGGCTACACCTTC.

This chain joins TRBV9 and TRBJ2-3, with a possible D match to TRBD2 (6 bases). Germline V CDR1 and CDR2: SGDLS, YYNGEE. The CDR3 loop spans 16 amino acids. Trimming cost V 1 base and J 1 base, with 13 bases left between them. The CDR3 DNA is TGTGCCAGCAGCGTACGAGGAGGGGATGGCACAGATACGCAGTATTTT. Its translation: CASSVRGGDGTDTQYF.

The chain uses TRBV7-8 and TRBJ1-5; perhaps TRBD1 as D (5 bases). V lost 1 base and J lost 1, with 17 bases in between. The germline V gene has CDR1 SGHVS and CDR2 FQNEAQ. The CDR3 sequence is 18 residues long. The CDR3 reads CASSLGQGRGPSNQPQHF. CDR3 DNA sequence: TGTGCCAGCAGCTTAGGGCAGGGAAGGGGACCAAGCAATCAGCCCCAGCATTTT. Supplemented by reference TRBV7-8 and TRBJ1-5, the full variable domain reads GAGVSQSPRYKVAKRGQDVALRCDPISGHVSLFWYQQALGQGPEFLTYFQNEAQLDKSGLPSDRFFAERPEGSVSTLKIQRTQQEDSAVYLCASSLGQGRGPSNQPQHFGDGTRLSIL.

This clone was seen once. The chain's CDR3 is CASSFADRTYEQYV. CDR3 DNA: TGTGCCAGCAGCTTCGCCGACAGGACCTACGAGCAGTACGTC. The V and J genes are TRBV11-2 and TRBJ2-7; tentatively, D is TRBD1 (6 bases). Germline V gene sequence: CDR1 SGHAT, CDR2 FQNNGV. The CDR3 length is 14 residues. Trimming removed 3 bases from V and 2 bases from J, with 11 bases in between.

This clone has a single count. CDR3: CASSQGSLVTYGYTF. The CDR3 DNA is TGTGCCAGCAGCCAAGGTAGTCTTGTAACCTATGGCTACACCTTC. The chain joins TRBV14 to TRBJ1-2; the D is unclear. V was shortened by 1 base and J by 4 bases, with 13 bases between the two germline ends. Germline CDR1 SGHDN, CDR2 FVKESK. The CDR3 has 15 amino acids.

V is TRBV25-1 and J is TRBJ1-2; D is uncertain. The V and J ends lost 2 bases and 8 bases respectively, with 9 bases between them. Germline CDR1 MGHDK, CDR2 SYGVNS. The CDR3 is 12 amino acids. CDR3 in DNA: TGTGCCAGCAGTGAAGTCCCGAGGGGCTACACCTTC. Encoded protein: CASSEVPRGYTF.

This clone was seen a single time. V usage is TRBV6-5 and J usage is TRBJ2-7; the D is unclear. The V end was cut by 7 bases, the J end by 2 bases, with 6 bases between. Germline loops: CDR1 MNHEY, CDR2 SVGAGI. The CDR3 sequence is 11 residues long. The CDR3 spells CASTQAYEQYF. CDR3 nucleotides: TGTGCCAGCACCCAAGCCTACGAGCAGTACTTC.

The chain has TRBV4-3 and TRBJ2-7; D possibly matches TRBD1 or TRBD2 (5 bases each). V was shortened by 0 bases and J by 0 bases, with 21 bases between the two germline ends. The CDR3 extends over 19 amino acids. The germline V gene encodes CDR1 LGHNA and CDR2 YSLEER. The CDR3 reads CASSQDDGVRWGSSYEQYF. CDR3 DNA: TGCGCCAGCAGCCAAGATGACGGTGTGCGATGGGGGAGCTCCTACGAGCAGTACTTC.

The genes are TRBV5-1 and TRBJ1-1, with 9 bases that match TRBD1. The ends lost 4 bases at V and 3 bases at J; junction bases unmatched: 4. The CDR3 is 14 residues long. Germline lookup yields CDR1 SGHRS and CDR2 YFSETQ. CDR3: CASSRTGEYTEAFF. Written as DNA, the CDR3 is TGCGCCAGCAGCCGGACAGGGGAGTACACTGAAGCTTTCTTT.

The chain is built from TRBV5-6 and TRBJ1-6; TRBD1 aligns across 9 bases. The CDR3 is 16 residues long. V lost 2 bases, J lost 10 bases, and 10 bases stayed unmatched. The germline CDR1 and CDR2 sequences are SGHDT and YYEEEE. CDR3 in DNA: TGTGCCAGCAGCTTAATCGGACAGGGGAACGGGTCACCCCTCCACTTT. Protein: CASSLIGQGNGSPLHF.

The chain has TRBV27 and TRBJ2-4, with D unclear. The CDR3 totals 15 residues. V was pared by 4 bases and J by 0 bases, with 10 bases between. Germline V gives CDR1 MNHEY, CDR2 SMNVEV (reference sequence). CDR3 residues: CASSSQSIAKNIQYF. CDR3 nucleotide sequence: TGTGCCAGCAGTTCCCAGAGTATAGCCAAAAACATTCAGTACTTC.

The J gene is TRBJ1-1, the V gene TRBV28; D call uncertain. CDR3 length: 12 residues. Germline V gene sequence: CDR1 MDHEN, CDR2 SYDVKM. Trimming removed 5 bases at V and 11 bases at J, with 15 bases between. The CDR3 nucleotides read TGTGCCAGCAGTCCTAACCGACAAGGGGCTTTCTTT. Amino acids: CASSPNRQGAFF.

The genes are TRBV19 and TRBJ1-1; 10 nucleotides agree with TRBD1. Germline assignment: CDR1 LNHDA and CDR2 SQIVND (reference sequence). This CDR3 comprises 17 residues. J was trimmed by 0 bases and V by 6 bases; bases with no gene match: 10. The CDR3 nucleotides read TGTGCCAGTAGGATCGGACAGGGGGGTTGGGTGAACACTGAAGCTTTCTTT. It specifies CASRIGQGGWVNTEAFF.

V gene TRBV18 combines with J gene TRBJ1-1; D perhaps matches TRBD1 (5 bases). V dropped 0 bases and J dropped 1 base, with 6 bases sitting between them. The CDR3 runs 14 residues. Germline V gene sequence: CDR1 KGHSH, CDR2 LQKENI. The CDR3 spells CASSPPGENTEAFF. CDR3 coding DNA: TGTGCCAGCTCACCACCGGGGGAGAACACTGAAGCTTTCTTT.

V usage is TRBV11-3 and J usage is TRBJ2-1, with D perhaps being TRBD1 or TRBD2 (5 bases each). The CDR3 is 14 amino acids. CDR1 SGHNT and CDR2 YENEEA come from the germline V gene. V was clipped by 5 bases and J by 9 bases, with 17 bases between them. In nucleotides, the CDR3 is TGTGCCAGCAGCCCCTCGGGACGGGGCAGTGAGCAGTTCTTC. Translating gives CASSPSGRGSEQFF.

The rearrangement uses TRBV5-6 and TRBJ1-2; the D gene is possibly TRBD1 (5 bases). V was pared by 0 bases and J by 9 bases, with 21 bases between. The germline CDR1 and CDR2 sequences are SGHDT and YYEEEE. CDR3 length equals 16 residues. CDR3 DNA sequence: TGTGCCAGCAGCTTGGCCATGGGCCAGGGAAGAGGTAGCTACACCTTC. Translation: CASSLAMGQGRGSYTF.

V is TRBV7-9 and J is TRBJ2-3; D is perhaps TRBD2 (5 bases). Germline V gives CDR1 SEHNR, CDR2 FQNEAQ (reference sequence). Trimming took off 4 bases at V and 0 bases at J, with 5 bases between the two ends. The length of the CDR3 is 13 residues. The CDR3: CASSSGSTDTQYF. The CDR3, as DNA: TGTGCCAGCAGCTCGGGGAGCACAGATACGCAGTATTTT.

This clone has more than one count but fewer than ten. The chain carries TRBV29-1 and TRBJ2-5, with D hard to call. From germline, CDR1 is SQVTM and CDR2 ANQGSEA. V gave up 3 bases and J gave up 3 bases, with 14 bases separating them. The CDR3 loop spans 14 amino acids. The CDR3 DNA is TGCAGCGTTGACCCCGGGCAGTGGGAAGAGACCCAGTACTTC. Encoded protein: CSVDPGQWEETQYF.

The chain carries TRBV29-1 and TRBJ2-7; 10 positions agree with TRBD1. After removal of 5 bases from V and 7 bases from J, the junction contained 20 bases not matched to a gene. The CDR3 runs 17 residues. The germline CDR1 and CDR2 sequences are SQVTM and ANQGSEA. This CDR3 is CSVKGQGTTRGDREQYF. The DNA for the CDR3 is TGCAGCGTTAAGGGACAGGGGACGACTCGAGGAGACAGGGAGCAGTACTTC.

The chain has TRBV30 and TRBJ1-2, with D unresolved. Germline assignment: CDR1 GTSNPN and CDR2 SVGIG (reference sequence). The ends were cut back, 2 bases at V and 7 bases at J, with 8 bases in the middle. The CDR3 contains 11 residues. Here the CDR3 DNA reads TGTGCCTGGAGTCCCTACGGTGGCTACACCTTC. Encoded protein: CAWSPYGGYTF.